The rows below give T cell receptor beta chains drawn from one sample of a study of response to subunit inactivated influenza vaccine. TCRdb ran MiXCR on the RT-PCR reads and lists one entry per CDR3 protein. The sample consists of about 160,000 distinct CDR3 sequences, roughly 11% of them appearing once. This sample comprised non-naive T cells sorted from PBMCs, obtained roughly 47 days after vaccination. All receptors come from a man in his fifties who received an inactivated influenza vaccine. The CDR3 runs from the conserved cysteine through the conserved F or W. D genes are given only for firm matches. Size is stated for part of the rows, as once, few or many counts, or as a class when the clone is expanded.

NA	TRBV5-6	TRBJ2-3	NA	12	CASSLAVDTQYF	TGTGCCAGCAGCTTGGCCGTCGATACGCAGTATTTT
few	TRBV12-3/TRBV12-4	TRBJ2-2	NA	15	CASSFGLTNTGELFF	TGTGCCAGCAGTTTTGGGTTGACGAACACCGGGGAGCTGTTTTTT
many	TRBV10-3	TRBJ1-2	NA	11	CAISNSGGYTF	TGTGCCATCAGTAACTCTGGCGGCTACACCTTC
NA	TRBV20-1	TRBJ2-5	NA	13	CSAILGSQETQYF	TGCAGTGCTATCTTAGGCAGCCAAGAGACCCAGTACTTC
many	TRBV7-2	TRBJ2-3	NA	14	CASSPFASTDTQYF	TGTGCCAGCAGCCCGTTTGCCAGCACAGATACGCAGTATTTT
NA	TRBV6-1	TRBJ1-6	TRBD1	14	CASRGQGGGSPLHF	TGTGCCAGCAGGGGACAGGGTGGGGGTTCACCCCTCCACTTT
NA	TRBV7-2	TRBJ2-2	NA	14	CASGVTTVAGELFF	TGTGCCAGCGGCGTGACAACGGTGGCCGGGGAGCTGTTTTTT
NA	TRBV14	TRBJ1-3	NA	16	CASSQARGPAGNTIYF	TGTGCCAGCAGCCAAGCAAGAGGGCCGGCAGGAAACACCATATATTTT
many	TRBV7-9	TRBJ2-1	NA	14	CASSLRGRHNEQFF	TGTGCCAGCAGCTTACGCGGGCGGCACAATGAGCAGTTCTTC
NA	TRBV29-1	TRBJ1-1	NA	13	CSVEEQMNTEAFF	TGCAGCGTTGAGGAACAGATGAACACTGAAGCTTTCTTT
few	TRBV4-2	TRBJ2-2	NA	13	CASSQSVGGELFF	TGTGCCAGCAGCCAATCTGTTGGCGGGGAGCTGTTTTTT
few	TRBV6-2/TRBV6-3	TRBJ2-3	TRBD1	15	CASSRGQTLTDTQYF	TGTGCCAGCAGTCGGGGACAGACCCTCACAGATACGCAGTATTTT
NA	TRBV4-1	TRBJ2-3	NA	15	CASSQSGQNTDTQYF	TGCGCCAGCAGCCAATCCGGACAAAACACAGATACGCAGTATTTT
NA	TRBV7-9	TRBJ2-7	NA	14	CASSQWGRSYEQYF	TGTGCCAGCAGCCAGTGGGGTCGGTCCTACGAGCAGTACTTC
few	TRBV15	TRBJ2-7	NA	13	CATSVGAPGEQYF	TGTGCCACCAGCGTCGGGGCTCCGGGGGAGCAGTACTTC
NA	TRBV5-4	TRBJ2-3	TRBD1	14	CASSMGQGPDTQYF	TGTGCCAGCAGCATGGGACAGGGTCCAGATACGCAGTATTTT
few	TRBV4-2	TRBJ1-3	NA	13	CASSQDFSNTIYF	TGTGCCAGCAGCCAAGATTTCAGTAACACCATATATTTT
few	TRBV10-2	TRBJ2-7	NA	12	CASSVVMGEQYF	TGCGCCAGCAGTGTAGTCATGGGGGAGCAGTACTTC
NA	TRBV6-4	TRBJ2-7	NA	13	CASSEQNHYEQYF	TGTGCCAGCAGTGAACAAAACCACTACGAGCAGTACTTC
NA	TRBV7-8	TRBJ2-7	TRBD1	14	CASSWRQGWSEQYF	TGTGCCAGCAGCTGGAGACAGGGTTGGTCCGAGCAGTACTTC
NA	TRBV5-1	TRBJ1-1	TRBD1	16	CASSMGPQGGNTEAFF	TGCGCCAGCAGCATGGGACCACAGGGGGGGAACACTGAAGCTTTCTTT
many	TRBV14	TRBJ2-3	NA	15	CASSPGARGTDTQYF	TGTGCCAGCAGCCCCGGAGCGCGGGGCACAGATACGCAGTATTTT
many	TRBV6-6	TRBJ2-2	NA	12	CASSYSTGELFF	TGTGCCAGCAGTTACTCCACCGGGGAGCTGTTTTTT
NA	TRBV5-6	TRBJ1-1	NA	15	CASSLVGQEPPEAFF	TGTGCCAGCAGCTTGGTCGGGCAGGAACCGCCTGAAGCTTTCTTT
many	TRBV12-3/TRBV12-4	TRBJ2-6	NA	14	CASKQSSGANVLTF	TGTGCCAGCAAACAGAGCTCTGGGGCCAACGTCCTGACTTTC
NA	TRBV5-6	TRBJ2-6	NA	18	CASSLTKARLSGANVLTF	TGTGCCAGCAGCTTGACGAAGGCGCGACTCTCTGGGGCCAACGTCCTGACTTTC
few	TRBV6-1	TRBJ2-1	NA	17	CASSRISRGQRNNEQFF	TGTGCCAGCAGTAGAATAAGTAGAGGACAGAGGAACAATGAGCAGTTCTTC
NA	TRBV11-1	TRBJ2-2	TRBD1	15	CASSRDRRWAGELFF	TGTGCCAGCAGCCGGGACAGGAGGTGGGCCGGGGAGCTGTTTTTT
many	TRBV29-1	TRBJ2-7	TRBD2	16	CSVEAGTSGSRYEQYF	TGCAGCGTTGAGGCTGGGACTAGCGGGAGTAGGTACGAGCAGTACTTC
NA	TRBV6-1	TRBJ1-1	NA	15	CASRTRGLLNTEAFF	TGTGCCAGCAGGACCCGAGGGCTGTTGAACACTGAAGCTTTCTTT
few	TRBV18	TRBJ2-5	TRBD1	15	CASSPLQGARETQYF	TGTGCCAGCTCACCACTGCAGGGGGCCCGAGAGACCCAGTACTTC
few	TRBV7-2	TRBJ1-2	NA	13	CASSLDIVQGYTF	TGTGCCAGCAGCTTAGACATCGTACAGGGCTACACCTTC
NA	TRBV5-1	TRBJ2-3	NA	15	CASSYGGAPTDTQYF	TGCGCCAGCAGCTACGGGGGTGCGCCCACAGATACGCAGTATTTT
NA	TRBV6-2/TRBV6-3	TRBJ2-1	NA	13	CASSSDPYNEQFF	TGTGCCAGCAGTTCGGACCCCTACAATGAGCAGTTCTTC
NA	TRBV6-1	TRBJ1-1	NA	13	CATKSQSNTEAFF	TGTGCCACCAAGTCACAGTCGAACACTGAAGCTTTCTTT